This T cell receptor beta chain was sequenced during a study of technical replicates of blood from several donors. The CDR3 spans 16 residues. Per germline, CDR1 MNHNS and CDR2 SASEGT. J was trimmed by 3 bases and V by 0 bases; bases with no gene match: 4. Only in-frame clones appear in the TCRdb table, and some are missing; sequencing was by immunoSEQ multiplex PCR. The table has 70,000 or so clones, 88% seen once. This chain joins TRBV6-1 and TRBJ1-2; 10 bases fit TRBD1. Sequences were obtained from PBMCs. The clonotype was recovered from a human donor in good health. Some clones in this sample may be carry-over from other donors' samples. For the CDR3, the DNA is TGTGCCAGCAGTGAAGCAGGACAGGGGGTCTACTATGGCTACACCTTC. Its protein is CASSEAGQGVYYGYTF.